This is a list of T cell receptor beta chains from one sample in a study of HIV-infected children after antiretroviral therapy interruption. One entry per CDR3 protein results from TCRdb running MiXCR on the 3' RACE reads. This table has approximately 96,000 distinct CDR3 sequences, 6% to 8.5% appearing once. This sample comprised CD45RA+ CD4+ T cells from PBMCs, pooled from several time points, obtained from a donor given antiretroviral therapy, either interrupted or continuous. These receptors all come from a pool of human donors with HIV. Each CDR3 is given with its conserved first and last residue. Each record gives: CDR3 length, clone size, D gene, V gene, J gene, CDR3 protein, CDR3 DNA. A D gene is named only where the DNA matches it firmly. Some rows have no size entry. The others give once, few or many, or a class for an expanded clone.

CDR3 length: 15; clone size: many; D gene: -; V gene: TRBV20-1; J gene: TRBJ1-1; CDR3 protein: CSAPSRQGINTEAFF; CDR3 DNA: TGCAGTGCCCCCTCCCGGCAGGGGATTAACACTGAAGCTTTCTTT
CDR3 length: 12; clone size: many; D gene: -; V gene: TRBV18; J gene: TRBJ2-3; CDR3 protein: CASSPLPDTQYF; CDR3 DNA: TGTGCCAGCTCACCTCTCCCGGATACGCAGTATTTT
CDR3 length: 12; clone size: many; D gene: -; V gene: TRBV19; J gene: TRBJ2-3; CDR3 protein: CASSILGGGQYF; CDR3 DNA: TGTGCCAGTAGTATACTGGGGGGTGGGCAGTATTTT
CDR3 length: 14; clone size: many; D gene: TRBD1; V gene: TRBV20-1; J gene: TRBJ2-7; CDR3 protein: CSARLQGPPYEQYF; CDR3 DNA: TGCAGTGCTAGATTACAGGGGCCCCCCTACGAGCAGTACTTC
CDR3 length: 16; clone size: many; D gene: -; V gene: TRBV5-1; J gene: TRBJ2-5; CDR3 protein: CASSLGTGGVGETQYF; CDR3 DNA: TGCGCCAGCAGCTTGGGAACCGGGGGCGTGGGAGAGACCCAGTACTTC
CDR3 length: 14; clone size: many; D gene: -; V gene: TRBV28; J gene: TRBJ2-3; CDR3 protein: CATRTGGGTDTQYF; CDR3 DNA: TGTGCCACAAGAACAGGAGGCGGGACAGATACGCAGTATTTT
CDR3 length: 16; clone size: few; D gene: TRBD1; V gene: TRBV20-1; J gene: TRBJ1-4; CDR3 protein: CSAPSRGTGANEKLFF; CDR3 DNA: TGCAGTGCTCCCTCCAGGGGGACAGGGGCTAATGAAAAACTGTTTTTT
CDR3 length: 14; clone size: few; D gene: -; V gene: TRBV15; J gene: TRBJ2-7; CDR3 protein: CATTAFRTSPEQYF; CDR3 DNA: TGTGCCACCACCGCCTTTCGCACGTCTCCCGAGCAGTACTTC
CDR3 length: 17; clone size: -; D gene: -; V gene: TRBV12-5; J gene: TRBJ1-5; CDR3 protein: CASDTPGHEISNQPQHF; CDR3 DNA: TGTGCTAGTGACACACCGGGACACGAGATTAGCAATCAGCCCCAGCATTTT
CDR3 length: 13; clone size: many; D gene: TRBD1; V gene: TRBV6-5; J gene: TRBJ2-7; CDR3 protein: CASSWTGNHEQYF; CDR3 DNA: TGTGCCAGCAGTTGGACAGGGAACCACGAGCAGTACTTC
CDR3 length: 13; clone size: many; D gene: -; V gene: TRBV12-3/TRBV12-4; J gene: TRBJ1-2; CDR3 protein: CASTTGGWYGYTF; CDR3 DNA: TGTGCCAGCACCACGGGGGGTTGGTATGGCTACACCTTC
CDR3 length: 13; clone size: many; D gene: TRBD1; V gene: TRBV2; J gene: TRBJ1-2; CDR3 protein: CASSEVTGGGYTF; CDR3 DNA: TGTGCCAGCAGTGAAGTCACAGGGGGTGGCTACACCTTC
CDR3 length: 15; clone size: many; D gene: -; V gene: TRBV6-4; J gene: TRBJ2-1; CDR3 protein: CAIITNRGKYNEQFF; CDR3 DNA: TGTGCCATCATTACAAACAGAGGGAAGTACAATGAGCAGTTCTTC
CDR3 length: 15; clone size: many; D gene: -; V gene: TRBV4-2; J gene: TRBJ2-2; CDR3 protein: CASSPGLTNTGELFF; CDR3 DNA: TGTGCCAGCAGCCCGGGCCTGACCAACACCGGGGAGCTGTTTTTT
CDR3 length: 12; clone size: -; D gene: -; V gene: TRBV18; J gene: TRBJ1-3; CDR3 protein: CASSLQPGSGYF; CDR3 DNA: TGTGCCAGCTCACTACAACCGGGCTCGGGATATTTT
CDR3 length: 13; clone size: many; D gene: TRBD1; V gene: TRBV19; J gene: TRBJ2-7; CDR3 protein: CASSLRQGYEQYF; CDR3 DNA: TGTGCCAGTAGTCTCCGACAGGGCTACGAGCAGTACTTC
CDR3 length: 14; clone size: many; D gene: -; V gene: TRBV27; J gene: TRBJ2-5; CDR3 protein: CASSFQGSGETQYF; CDR3 DNA: TGTGCCAGCAGTTTTCAGGGATCCGGGGAGACCCAGTACTTC
CDR3 length: 15; clone size: -; D gene: -; V gene: TRBV5-5; J gene: TRBJ2-2; CDR3 protein: CASSGGPGNTGELFF; CDR3 DNA: TGTGCCAGCAGCGGTGGCCCCGGGAACACCGGGGAGCTGTTTTTT
CDR3 length: 17; clone size: many; D gene: TRBD1; V gene: TRBV27; J gene: TRBJ2-7; CDR3 protein: CASSIHATGGSAYEQYF; CDR3 DNA: TGTGCCAGCAGTATACATGCTACAGGGGGCTCCGCCTACGAGCAGTACTTC
CDR3 length: 16; clone size: few; D gene: -; V gene: TRBV7-1; J gene: TRBJ2-7; CDR3 protein: CASSSIRAPFSYEQYF; CDR3 DNA: TGTGCCAGCAGCTCAATCAGGGCCCCGTTCTCCTACGAGCAGTACTTC
CDR3 length: 12; clone size: many; D gene: -; V gene: TRBV20-1; J gene: TRBJ1-2; CDR3 protein: CSARAGAYGYTF; CDR3 DNA: TGCAGTGCTAGAGCGGGGGCCTATGGCTACACCTTC
CDR3 length: 16; clone size: many; D gene: -; V gene: TRBV4-2; J gene: TRBJ2-3; CDR3 protein: CASKESGDPISATQYF; CDR3 DNA: TGTGCCAGCAAGGAGTCAGGCGACCCGATTTCAGCTACGCAGTATTTT
CDR3 length: 12; clone size: medium-sized; D gene: -; V gene: TRBV29-1; J gene: TRBJ2-7; CDR3 protein: CSMGTDSYEQYF; CDR3 DNA: TGCAGCATGGGGACGGACTCCTACGAGCAGTACTTC
CDR3 length: 16; clone size: many; D gene: TRBD1; V gene: TRBV10-3; J gene: TRBJ2-2; CDR3 protein: CAISDSGTGESGELFF; CDR3 DNA: TGTGCCATCAGTGACTCGGGGACAGGGGAATCCGGGGAGCTGTTTTTT
CDR3 length: 11; clone size: many; D gene: -; V gene: TRBV19; J gene: TRBJ2-7; CDR3 protein: CASSSGTEQYF; CDR3 DNA: TGTGCCAGTAGTTCGGGTACCGAGCAGTACTTC
CDR3 length: 16; clone size: -; D gene: TRBD1; V gene: TRBV18; J gene: TRBJ2-2; CDR3 protein: CASSTQGALNTGELFF; CDR3 DNA: TGTGCCAGCTCAACACAGGGGGCACTGAACACCGGGGAGCTGTTTTTT
CDR3 length: 13; clone size: many; D gene: -; V gene: TRBV24-1; J gene: TRBJ2-2; CDR3 protein: CATGHTGTGELFF; CDR3 DNA: TGTGCCACCGGCCACACGGGCACCGGGGAGCTGTTTTTT
CDR3 length: 13; clone size: many; D gene: -; V gene: TRBV7-6; J gene: TRBJ2-2; CDR3 protein: CASSIREFGELFF; CDR3 DNA: TGTGCCAGCAGCATCAGGGAGTTTGGGGAGCTGTTTTTT
CDR3 length: 14; clone size: many; D gene: TRBD1; V gene: TRBV19; J gene: TRBJ2-1; CDR3 protein: CASSWDRTYNEQFF; CDR3 DNA: TGTGCCAGTAGCTGGGACAGAACCTACAATGAGCAGTTCTTC
CDR3 length: 15; clone size: many; D gene: -; V gene: TRBV12-3/TRBV12-4; J gene: TRBJ1-3; CDR3 protein: CASSLLGFTGNTIYF; CDR3 DNA: TGTGCCAGCAGTCTCTTGGGGTTTACTGGAAACACCATATATTTT
CDR3 length: 15; clone size: -; D gene: TRBD2; V gene: TRBV7-9; J gene: TRBJ2-1; CDR3 protein: CASSLLSGGANEQFF; CDR3 DNA: TGTGCCAGCAGCTTACTCAGCGGGGGGGCGAATGAGCAGTTCTTC
CDR3 length: 14; clone size: few; D gene: -; V gene: TRBV19; J gene: TRBJ2-7; CDR3 protein: CASSIAQGTYEQYF; CDR3 DNA: TGTGCCAGTAGTATAGCCCAGGGGACCTACGAGCAGTACTTC
CDR3 length: 14; clone size: -; D gene: -; V gene: TRBV27; J gene: TRBJ1-6; CDR3 protein: CASRPSGYNSPLHF; CDR3 DNA: TGTGCCAGCCGCCCTTCGGGCTATAATTCACCCCTCCACTTT
CDR3 length: 15; clone size: few; D gene: TRBD2; V gene: TRBV3-1; J gene: TRBJ2-1; CDR3 protein: CASSPWTSGGNEQFF; CDR3 DNA: TGTGCCAGCAGCCCATGGACTAGCGGGGGTAATGAGCAGTTCTTC
CDR3 length: 13; clone size: many; D gene: -; V gene: TRBV20-1; J gene: TRBJ1-5; CDR3 protein: CSARENADQPQHF; CDR3 DNA: TGCAGTGCTAGAGAGAATGCGGATCAGCCCCAGCATTTT
CDR3 length: 11; clone size: few; D gene: -; V gene: TRBV6-9; J gene: TRBJ2-5; CDR3 protein: CASGILGTQYF; CDR3 DNA: TGTGCCAGCGGCATCCTTGGGACCCAGTACTTC
CDR3 length: 13; clone size: -; D gene: -; V gene: TRBV20-1; J gene: TRBJ1-1; CDR3 protein: CSVWDTSNTEAFF; CDR3 DNA: TGCAGTGTTTGGGACACTTCGAATACTGAAGCTTTCTTT
CDR3 length: 14; clone size: many; D gene: -; V gene: TRBV29-1; J gene: TRBJ1-5; CDR3 protein: CSVEAGDSNQPQHF; CDR3 DNA: TGCAGCGTGGAGGCAGGGGATAGCAATCAGCCCCAGCATTTT
CDR3 length: 16; clone size: many; D gene: TRBD1; V gene: TRBV18; J gene: TRBJ2-2; CDR3 protein: CASSPGGQGSTGELFF; CDR3 DNA: TGTGCCAGCTCACCGGGAGGACAGGGTTCAACCGGGGAGCTGTTTTTT
CDR3 length: 15; clone size: many; D gene: TRBD2; V gene: TRBV23-1; J gene: TRBJ2-7; CDR3 protein: CAGGLAQRTVYEQYF; CDR3 DNA: TGCGCCGGGGGACTAGCCCAACGCACGGTCTACGAGCAGTACTTC
CDR3 length: 14; clone size: many; D gene: -; V gene: TRBV7-2; J gene: TRBJ2-6; CDR3 protein: CASSLAVGANVLTF; CDR3 DNA: TGTGCCAGCAGCTTAGCGGTAGGGGCCAACGTCCTGACTTTC
CDR3 length: 14; clone size: many; D gene: TRBD2; V gene: TRBV18; J gene: TRBJ2-5; CDR3 protein: CASSRSGGTETQYF; CDR3 DNA: TGTGCCAGCTCACGTAGCGGGGGTACGGAGACCCAGTACTTC
CDR3 length: 17; clone size: few; D gene: -; V gene: TRBV12-5; J gene: TRBJ1-6; CDR3 protein: CASGLDAFREHNSPLHF; CDR3 DNA: TGTGCTAGTGGTTTGGACGCGTTTCGCGAACATAATTCACCCCTCCACTTT
CDR3 length: 17; clone size: many; D gene: TRBD1; V gene: TRBV2; J gene: TRBJ1-5; CDR3 protein: CASSAGQGIRADQPQHF; CDR3 DNA: TGTGCCAGCAGTGCCGGACAGGGGATAAGGGCAGATCAGCCCCAGCATTTT
CDR3 length: 19; clone size: many; D gene: TRBD1; V gene: TRBV12-3/TRBV12-4; J gene: TRBJ1-5; CDR3 protein: CASSLAHGTGLVRNQPQHF; CDR3 DNA: TGTGCCAGCAGTTTAGCGCATGGGACAGGCCTTGTGCGCAATCAGCCCCAGCATTTT
CDR3 length: 17; clone size: many; D gene: TRBD2; V gene: TRBV7-3; J gene: TRBJ2-5; CDR3 protein: CASSLTPAVAGRETQYF; CDR3 DNA: TGTGCCAGCAGCTTAACCCCCGCGGTAGCGGGGAGGGAGACCCAGTACTTC
CDR3 length: 16; clone size: many; D gene: -; V gene: TRBV7-9; J gene: TRBJ2-3; CDR3 protein: CASSLGTSVPLDTQYF; CDR3 DNA: TGTGCCAGCAGCTTAGGGACTTCGGTACCATTAGATACGCAGTATTTT
CDR3 length: 16; clone size: many; D gene: TRBD1; V gene: TRBV6-1; J gene: TRBJ2-1; CDR3 protein: CASSEPYRGLYNEQFF; CDR3 DNA: TGTGCCAGCAGTGAACCTTACAGGGGGCTCTACAATGAGCAGTTCTTC
CDR3 length: 13; clone size: -; D gene: -; V gene: TRBV5-1; J gene: TRBJ1-6; CDR3 protein: CASSLGEGTTLHF; CDR3 DNA: TGCGCCAGCAGCTTGGGAGAAGGGACCACCCTCCACTTT
CDR3 length: 14; clone size: many; D gene: -; V gene: TRBV11-3; J gene: TRBJ1-1; CDR3 protein: CASTIPGTNTEAFF; CDR3 DNA: TGTGCCAGCACCATTCCTGGGACCAACACTGAAGCTTTCTTT
CDR3 length: 18; clone size: few; D gene: TRBD2; V gene: TRBV15; J gene: TRBJ2-5; CDR3 protein: CATSRANTGTSLGETQYF; CDR3 DNA: TGTGCCACCAGCAGAGCCAATACCGGGACTAGTTTGGGTGAGACCCAGTACTTC
CDR3 length: 16; clone size: many; D gene: TRBD1; V gene: TRBV20-1; J gene: TRBJ2-3; CDR3 protein: CSAAPWDRQYTDTQYF; CDR3 DNA: TGCAGTGCTGCCCCCTGGGACAGGCAATACACAGATACGCAGTATTTT
CDR3 length: 17; clone size: few; D gene: TRBD1; V gene: TRBV9; J gene: TRBJ2-7; CDR3 protein: CASSVGVGAGGSEEQYF; CDR3 DNA: TGTGCCAGCAGCGTAGGAGTAGGAGCAGGGGGTTCAGAAGAGCAGTACTTC
CDR3 length: 17; clone size: -; D gene: -; V gene: TRBV15; J gene: TRBJ2-3; CDR3 protein: CATSSRSQQLLTDTQYF; CDR3 DNA: TGTGCCACCAGCTCCCGGTCGCAACAACTCCTCACAGATACGCAGTATTTT
CDR3 length: 15; clone size: -; D gene: TRBD2; V gene: TRBV7-2; J gene: TRBJ2-1; CDR3 protein: CASSLAGGDYNEQFF; CDR3 DNA: TGTGCCAGCAGCCTCGCCGGGGGGGATTACAATGAGCAGTTCTTC
CDR3 length: 13; clone size: many; D gene: -; V gene: TRBV6-2/TRBV6-3; J gene: TRBJ1-5; CDR3 protein: CATSPGSNQPQHF; CDR3 DNA: TGTGCCACCTCACCAGGGAGCAATCAGCCCCAGCATTTT
CDR3 length: 15; clone size: -; D gene: -; V gene: TRBV15; J gene: TRBJ1-2; CDR3 protein: CATSSDRTGFYGYTF; CDR3 DNA: TGTGCCACCAGCAGTGATAGAACAGGGTTTTACGGCTACACCTTC
CDR3 length: 15; clone size: many; D gene: -; V gene: TRBV12-3/TRBV12-4; J gene: TRBJ1-1; CDR3 protein: CASSLGGPWNTEAFF; CDR3 DNA: TGTGCCAGCAGTTTAGGAGGGCCCTGGAACACTGAAGCTTTCTTT
CDR3 length: 12; clone size: many; D gene: TRBD1; V gene: TRBV12-3/TRBV12-4; J gene: TRBJ1-1; CDR3 protein: CASSSQGWEAFF; CDR3 DNA: TGTGCCAGCAGTTCACAGGGGTGGGAAGCTTTCTTT
CDR3 length: 16; clone size: -; D gene: -; V gene: TRBV9; J gene: TRBJ1-6; CDR3 protein: CASSVATGSSNLPLHF; CDR3 DNA: TGTGCCAGCAGCGTAGCTACGGGCAGCTCTAATTTACCCCTCCACTTT